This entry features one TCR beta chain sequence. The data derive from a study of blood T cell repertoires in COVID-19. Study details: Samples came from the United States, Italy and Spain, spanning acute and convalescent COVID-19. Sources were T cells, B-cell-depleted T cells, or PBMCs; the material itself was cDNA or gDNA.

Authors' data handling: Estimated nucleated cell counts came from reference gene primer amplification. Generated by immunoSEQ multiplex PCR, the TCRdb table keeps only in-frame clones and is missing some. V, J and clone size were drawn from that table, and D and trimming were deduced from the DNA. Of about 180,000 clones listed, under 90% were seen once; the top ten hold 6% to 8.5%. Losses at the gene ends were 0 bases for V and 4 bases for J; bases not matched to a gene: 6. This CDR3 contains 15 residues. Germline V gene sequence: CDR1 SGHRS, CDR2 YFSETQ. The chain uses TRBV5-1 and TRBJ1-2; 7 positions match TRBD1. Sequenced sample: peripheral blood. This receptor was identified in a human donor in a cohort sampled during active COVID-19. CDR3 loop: CASSLGVTGLYGYTF. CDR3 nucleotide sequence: TGCGCCAGCAGCTTGGGAGTGACAGGGCTCTATGGCTACACCTTC.